Listed below are T cell receptor beta chains from one sample, sequenced in a study of a mutant IDH1 vaccine in newly diagnosed glioma. These receptors have no identified antigens. TCRdb's table, derived via immunoSEQ multiplex PCR, lists solely in-frame clones and lacks some. Among about 36,000 clones listed, 81% were seen once. Sample: PBMCs, taken from a glioma patient whose treatment included an IDH1 peptide vaccine. These receptors were collected from a man aged 45-65 years with glioma. CDR3s include the opening cysteine and the closing phenylalanine or tryptophan. Fields, in order: CDR3 protein, CDR3 length, J gene, V gene.

CASTFLSSGNTIYF,14,TRBJ1-3,TRBV2
CASSRTGTADYSGNTIYF,18,TRBJ1-3,TRBV19
CASSIDGNQPQHF,13,TRBJ1-5,TRBV19
CAICKAEGTGELFF,14,TRBJ2-2,TRBV28
CASSTRTSGGTDTQYF,16,TRBJ2-3,TRBV7-2
CSVVDLDMNTEAFF,14,TRBJ1-1,TRBV29-1
CATSEGFGETQYF,13,TRBJ2-5,TRBV6-5
CASSSHPAAGGTQYF,15,TRBJ2-5,TRBV5-5
CATRIATGGGTEAFF,15,TRBJ1-1,TRBV10-3
CASSHRDRGGYTF,13,TRBJ1-2,TRBV7-9
CASTQRAGGNTGELFF,16,TRBJ2-2,TRBV2
CASSTPHYSSHNEQFF,16,TRBJ2-1,TRBV7-9
CAVQGQGGGYTF,12,TRBJ1-2,TRBV4-1
CASSLTRGYTEAFF,14,TRBJ1-1,TRBV4-3
CASSSTLLEQYF,12,TRBJ2-7,TRBV7-2
CASSNSPRGEKLFF,14,TRBJ1-4,TRBV7-9
CASSPTSGDWETQYF,15,TRBJ2-5,TRBV7-2
CASSSMGSTDTQYF,14,TRBJ2-3,TRBV5-1
CASSYSGTGSYGYTF,15,TRBJ1-2,TRBV7-9
CASSLMRGARFF,12,TRBJ2-1,TRBV7-6
CSVELADLAKNIQYF,15,TRBJ2-4,TRBV29-1
CASSPERPRTAYGYTF,16,TRBJ1-2,TRBV18
CASSPPEGLDGYTF,14,TRBJ1-2,TRBV18
CSVGGGTKGGEQYF,14,TRBJ2-7,TRBV29-1
CAWRGGQATNEKLFF,15,TRBJ1-4,TRBV30
CASSYRDRGYEQYF,14,TRBJ2-7,TRBV6-6
CASSLGRGHTGELLF,15,TRBJ2-2,TRBV5-1
CASSFTRGPEKLFF,14,TRBJ1-4,TRBV19
CASSLEQSNEKLFF,14,TRBJ1-4,TRBV7-9
CASSFSLNTEAFF,13,TRBJ1-1,TRBV5-6
CASSVAGAYEQYF,13,TRBJ2-7,TRBV19
CSAGGRWETQYF,12,TRBJ2-5,TRBV29-1
CASSFGGANYGYTF,14,TRBJ1-2,TRBV7-9
CASSSENTEAFF,12,TRBJ1-1,TRBV19
CASRSGVSDEQYF,13,TRBJ2-7,TRBV7-9
CASSNTVNSPLHF,13,TRBJ1-6,TRBV19
CASSQARAGGADTQYF,16,TRBJ2-3,TRBV4-3